This TCR beta chain was captured in a study of cytomegalovirus exposure and HLA in healthy donors. Broader study findings: Analyses of presence/absence relied on an assumption of roughly uniform sequencing depth across donors. As a later analysis showed, a missense DCLRE1C variant was linked to trimming of TCR beta V- and J-genes. Researchers catalogued around 150 TCR beta chains as cytomegalovirus-associated. With high specificity and sensitivity, the classifier reportedly diagnosed cytomegalovirus status.

Concerning this clone itself: Its antigen is currently unknown.

60 Vbeta and 13 Jbeta primers were used in PCR. The assay was immunoSEQ multiplex PCR, and TCRdb's table has in-frame clones only and misses some. The specimen's table records more than 40,000 clones. Germline V gives CDR1 SGHDT, CDR2 YYEEEE. V dropped 0 bases and J dropped 6 bases, with 10 bases sitting between them. This CDR3 spans 14 amino acids. This chain connects TRBV5-6 to TRBJ2-1; D perhaps matches TRBD1 (6 bases). Sequencing was performed on PBMCs. The receptor was derived from a male donor in good health and CMV-seronegative. The DNA for the CDR3 is TGTGCCAGCAGCTTGGTTACCAGGGGCAATGAGCAGTTCTTC. This encodes CASSLVTRGNEQFF.